This T cell receptor (beta chain) was profiled in a study of early T cells in non-severe SARS-CoV-2 infection. This clonotype has a count of ten or more. TCRdb reprocessed the 5' RACE reads via MiXCR and lists one record per CDR3 protein. The sample yields 65,000 to 80,000 distinct CDR3 sequences, approximately 13% seen once. Sequencing was done on a sample of whole blood. The receptor was derived from an adult who was a healthcare worker with PCR-confirmed SARS-CoV-2 infection or an uninfected control (not recorded which).

The chain's CDR3 is CASSLLTPRGSTDTQYF. The CDR3 DNA follows: TGTGCCAGCAGCCTCTTAACCCCACGGGGGAGCACAGATACGCAGTATTTT. V and J are TRBV7-9 and TRBJ2-3; weak D call: TRBD2 (6 bases). This CDR3 is 17 amino acids long. Germline-derived CDR1 and CDR2 are SEHNR and FQNEAQ (reference sequence). Trimming removed 5 bases at V and 0 bases at J, with 18 bases between.